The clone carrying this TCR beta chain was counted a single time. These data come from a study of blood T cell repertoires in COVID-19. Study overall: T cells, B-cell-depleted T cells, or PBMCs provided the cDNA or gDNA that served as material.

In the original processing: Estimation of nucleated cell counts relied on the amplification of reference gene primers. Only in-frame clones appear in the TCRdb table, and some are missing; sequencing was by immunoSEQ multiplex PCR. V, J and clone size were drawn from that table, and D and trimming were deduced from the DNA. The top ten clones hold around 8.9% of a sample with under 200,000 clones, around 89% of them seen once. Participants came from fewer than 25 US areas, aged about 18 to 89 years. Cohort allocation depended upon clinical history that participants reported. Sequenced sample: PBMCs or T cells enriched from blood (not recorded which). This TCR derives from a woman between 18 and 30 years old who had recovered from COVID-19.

For the CDR3, the DNA is TGTGCCAGCAGCTCGGGACAGCAGCCCCTCAATGAGCAGTTCTTC. Protein sequence: CASSSGQQPLNEQFF. J is TRBJ2-1 and V is TRBV3-1 (or the pseudogene TRBV3-2); the match to TRBD1 covers 7 bases. Germline CDR1 is LGHDT and CDR2 is YNNKEL (reference sequence). After removal of 5 bases from V and 6 bases from J, the junction contained 10 bases not matched to a gene. The CDR3 is made up of 15 amino acids.